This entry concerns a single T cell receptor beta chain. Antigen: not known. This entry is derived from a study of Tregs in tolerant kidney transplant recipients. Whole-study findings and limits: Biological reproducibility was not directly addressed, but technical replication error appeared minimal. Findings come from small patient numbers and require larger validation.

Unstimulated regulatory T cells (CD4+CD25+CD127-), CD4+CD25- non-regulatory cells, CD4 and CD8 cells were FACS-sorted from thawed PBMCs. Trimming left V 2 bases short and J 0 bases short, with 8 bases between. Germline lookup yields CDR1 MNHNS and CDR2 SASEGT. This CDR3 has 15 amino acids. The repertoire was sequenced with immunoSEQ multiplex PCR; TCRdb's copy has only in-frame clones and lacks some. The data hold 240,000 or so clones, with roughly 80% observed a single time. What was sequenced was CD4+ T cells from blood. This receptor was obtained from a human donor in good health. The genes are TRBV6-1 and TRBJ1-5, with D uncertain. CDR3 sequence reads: CASSEQLNSNQPQHF. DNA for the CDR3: TGTGCCAGCAGTGAACAGCTCAATAGCAATCAGCCCCAGCATTTT.